These 9 T cell receptor beta chains share one sample of origin, sequenced in a study of blood T cell repertoires in COVID-19. TCRdb keeps only in-frame clones here, not all; method: immunoSEQ multiplex PCR. The data contain 100,000 to 110,000 clones, 80% of them singletons. Sequenced sample: peripheral blood. Receptor source: a man between 65 and 85 years old with active or convalescent COVID-19.

V and J are TRBV11-3 and TRBJ2-6; tentatively, D is TRBD1 (6 bases). This CDR3 spans 17 amino acids. Germline V gene data show CDR1 as SGHNT and CDR2 as YENEEA. Trimming left V 5 bases short and J 0 bases short, with 14 bases between. The CDR3 nucleotides are TGTGCCAGCAGCCAGACAGGACCCCACTCTGGGGCCAACGTCCTGACTTTC. Protein: CASSQTGPHSGANVLTF. The full variable domain, with the rest looked up from reference TRBV11-3 and TRBJ2-6, is EAGVVQSPRYKIIEKKQPVAFWCNPISGHNTLYWYLQNLGQGPELLIRYENEEAVDDSQLPKDRFSAERLKGVDSTLKIQPAELGDSAVYLCASSQTGPHSGANVLTFGAGSRLTVL.

The rearrangement links TRBV7-2 to TRBJ2-3; D is ambiguous. V lost 5 bases and J lost 3, with 6 bases in between. In germline, CDR1 is SGHTA, CDR2 FQGNSA. The CDR3 spans 12 residues. CDR3 in amino acids: CASSQLTDTQYF. The CDR3 DNA reads as TGTGCCAGCAGCCAACTTACAGATACGCAGTATTTT. Complete variable domain (other parts from reference TRBV7-2 and TRBJ2-3): GAGVSQSPSNKVTEKGKDVELRCDPISGHTALYWYRQSLGQGLEFLIYFQGNSAPDKSGLPSDRFSAERTGGSVSTLTIQRTQQEDSAVYLCASSQLTDTQYFGPGTRLTVL.

The chain links TRBV19 to TRBJ1-1; D remains ambiguous. There are 13 residues in the CDR3. Between the trimmed V and J ends, which lost 7 bases and 5 bases, there was a span of 14 bases. Germline CDR1 reads LNHDA; CDR2 reads SQIVND (reference sequence). The CDR3 nucleotides read TGTGCCAGTACCCCGACGGCCGGGACTGAAGCTTTCTTT. This encodes CASTPTAGTEAFF.

The chain joins TRBV13 to TRBJ1-1; D perhaps matches TRBD1 (5 bases). Trimming cost V 4 bases and J 11 bases, with 23 bases left between them. CDR1 PRHDT and CDR2 FYEKMQ come from the germline V gene (reference sequence). This CDR3 contains 15 residues. CDR3 residues: CASSSSRQGSGLAFF. CDR3 bases: TGTGCCAGCAGCTCGTCCCGCCAGGGATCGGGTCTTGCTTTCTTT. The full variable domain, with the rest looked up from reference TRBV13 and TRBJ1-1, is AAGVIQSPRHLIKEKRETATLKCYPIPRHDTVYWYQQGPGQDPQFLISFYEKMQSDKGSIPDRFSAQQFSDYHSELNMSSLELGDSALYFCASSSSRQGSGLAFFGQGTRLTVV.

The sample holds one count of this clone. V gene TRBV5-4 combines with J gene TRBJ1-4, with TRBD1 as a possible D gene (5 bases). Germline CDR1 SGHNT, CDR2 YYREEE (reference sequence). Trimming pared 2 bases from V and 8 bases from J, leaving 13 bases between. This CDR3 is built from 14 residues. The CDR3 DNA follows: TGTGCCAGCAGCTTAACAGGCGATGCGGAAAAACTGTTTTTT. This translates into CASSLTGDAEKLFF.

The gene calls are TRBV7-2 and TRBJ2-1; TRBD1 might be the D (7 bases). Trimming took 9 bases from V and 9 from J, leaving 24 bases between them. The CDR3 is 15 amino acids. CDR1 is SGHTA, CDR2 FQGNSA, per germline. The CDR3: CASTFDAGGIGEQFF. The DNA of the CDR3 is TGTGCCAGTACCTTCGATGCAGGGGGGATCGGTGAGCAGTTCTTC.

The chain has TRBV5-5 and TRBJ2-1, with D perhaps matching TRBD1 (5 bases). Looked up from germline, CDR1 is SGHKS and CDR2 is YYEKEE (reference sequence). V shed 0 bases and J shed 8 bases, with 12 bases lying between them. CDR3 length: 14 residues. CDR3 sequence: CASSLGQIVDEQFF. The CDR3 DNA reads as TGTGCCAGCAGCTTGGGACAGATCGTCGATGAGCAGTTCTTC.

V usage is TRBV10-2 and J usage is TRBJ1-6; D remains unclear. V was clipped by 6 bases and J by 7 bases, with 13 bases between them. The CDR3 covers 14 residues. Germline V gives CDR1 WSHSY, CDR2 SAAADI. The CDR3, as DNA: TGCGCCAGCAGCTCGACACGTACGAATTCACCCCTCCACTTT. Translating gives CASSSTRTNSPLHF.

A single count supports this clone. This chain uses TRBV5-4 with TRBJ2-5; 8 bases are a match to TRBD1. V was clipped by 5 bases and J by 2 bases; unmatched bases: 2. CDR1 is SGHNT and CDR2 is YYREEE in the germline V gene (reference sequence). The CDR3 extends over 13 amino acids. CDR3: CASRGTGQETQYF. DNA for the CDR3: TGTGCCAGCAGGGGGACAGGACAAGAGACCCAGTACTTC.